Listed here is a single T cell receptor (beta chain). Its antigen is unknown. The sample belongs to a study of brain T cells in children with intractable seizures. Whole-study results and caveats: Viral specificity was inferred only from CDR3 similarity; HCMV serostatus was unknown. Absence of clones before surgery may stem from lower sequencing depth.

The CDR3 runs 11 residues. Germline CDR1 is LNHDA and CDR2 is SQIVND (reference sequence). V was cut by 3 bases and J by 8 bases, with 7 bases left in between. Using immunoSEQ multiplex PCR, the repertoire was profiled, and TCRdb retains in-frame clones only, with some absent. The table records 100,000 to 120,000 clones, around 94% of them present only once. The V call is TRBV19, the J call TRBJ1-2; D ambiguous. Here the sequenced sample was peripheral blood, taken at surgery. The clonotype originates from a boy under three years old with hemimegalencephaly and intractable seizures. CDR3 DNA sequence: TGTGCCAGTAGTATGGGGAGCGGCTACACCTTC. Amino acids: CASSMGSGYTF.